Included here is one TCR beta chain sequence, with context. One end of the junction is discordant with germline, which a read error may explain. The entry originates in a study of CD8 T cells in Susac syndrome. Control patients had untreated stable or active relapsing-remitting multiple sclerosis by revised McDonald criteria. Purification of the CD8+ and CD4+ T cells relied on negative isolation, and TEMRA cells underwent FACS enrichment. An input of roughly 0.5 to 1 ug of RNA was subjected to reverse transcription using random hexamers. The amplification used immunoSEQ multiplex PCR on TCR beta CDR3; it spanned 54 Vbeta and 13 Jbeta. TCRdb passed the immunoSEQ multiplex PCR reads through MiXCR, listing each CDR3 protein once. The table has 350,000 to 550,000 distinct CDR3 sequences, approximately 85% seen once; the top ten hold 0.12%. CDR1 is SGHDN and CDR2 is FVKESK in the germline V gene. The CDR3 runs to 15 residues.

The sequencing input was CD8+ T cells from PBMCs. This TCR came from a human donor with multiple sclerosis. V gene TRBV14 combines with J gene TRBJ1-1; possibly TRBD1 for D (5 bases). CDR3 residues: CASSQVDKGNPEAFF. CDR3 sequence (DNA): TGTGCCAGCAGCCAGGTGGACAAAGGGAACCCTGAAGCTTTCTTT. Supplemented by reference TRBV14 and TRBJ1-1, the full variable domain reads EAGVTQFPSHSVIEKGQTVTLRCDPISGHDNLYWYRRVMGKEIKFLLHFVKESKQDESGMPNNRFLAERTGGTYSTLKVQPAELEDSGVYFCASSQVDKGNPEAFFGQGTRLTVV.